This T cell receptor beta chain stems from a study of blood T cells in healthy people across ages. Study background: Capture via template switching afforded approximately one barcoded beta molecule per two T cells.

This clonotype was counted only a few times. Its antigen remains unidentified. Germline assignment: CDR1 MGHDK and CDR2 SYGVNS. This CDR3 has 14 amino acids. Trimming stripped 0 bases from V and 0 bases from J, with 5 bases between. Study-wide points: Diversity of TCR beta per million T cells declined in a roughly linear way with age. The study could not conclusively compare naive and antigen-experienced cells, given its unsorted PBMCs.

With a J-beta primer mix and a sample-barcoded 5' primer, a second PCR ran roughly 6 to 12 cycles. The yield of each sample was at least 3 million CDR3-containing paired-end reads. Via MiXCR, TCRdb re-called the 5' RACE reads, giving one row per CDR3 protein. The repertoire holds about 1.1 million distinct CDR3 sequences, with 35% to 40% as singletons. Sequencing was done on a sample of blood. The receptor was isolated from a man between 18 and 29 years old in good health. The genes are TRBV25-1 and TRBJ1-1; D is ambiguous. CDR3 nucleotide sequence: TGTGCCAGCAGTGAATATTCAGTGAACACTGAAGCTTTCTTT. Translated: CASSEYSVNTEAFF. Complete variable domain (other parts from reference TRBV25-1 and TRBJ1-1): EADIYQTPRYLVIGTGKKITLECSQTMGHDKMYWYQQDPGMELHLIHYSYGVNSTEKGDLSSESTVSRIRTEHFPLTLESARPSHTSQYLCASSEYSVNTEAFFGQGTRLTVV.